A single T cell receptor beta chain is shown here with its context. One end of the junction does not line up with germline, which may come from a read error. The germline CDR1 and CDR2 sequences are SGDLS and YYNGEE. The CDR3 loop spans 15 amino acids. Library preparation for TCR beta used quantitative 5'-RACE with molecular barcodes. Each CDR3 protein gets one entry after TCRdb re-called the 5' RACE reads with MiXCR. The sample records roughly 14,000 distinct CDR3 sequences, roughly 3% being singletons. This sample was taken from a study of CD8 T cells in ankylosing spondylitis. The receptor was isolated from a male donor with ankylosing spondylitis or in good health (not recorded which). What was sequenced was blood, either unsorted or a sorted T cell fraction (not recorded which). The V and J genes are TRBV9 and TRBJ2-5; no clear D. CDR3 amino acids: CASSVASPFQETQYF. DNA for the CDR3: TGTGCCAGCAGCGTAGCCTCCCCCTTCCAAGAGACCCAATACTTC.